This T cell receptor beta chain was sequenced for a study of T cells in Graves' hyperthyroidism and ophthalmopathy. Newly diagnosed patients aged 18 to 65 had hyperthyroidism of under 2 months' duration. Study results and caveats: By a 13 V-J model, ophthalmopathy was set apart from stable hyperthyroidism.

Per the germline V gene, CDR1 is LNHDA and CDR2 is SQIVND (reference sequence). Germline trimming cut 7 bases from V and 4 bases from J; bases unmatched to any gene: 9. CDR3 length: 14 residues. Amplified TCR beta CDR3 regions came from RNA transcripts. In the first-round RT-PCR of the TCR CDR3, the HTBI primer set was used. TCRdb re-called the multiplex PCR reads through MiXCR, storing one row per CDR3 protein. The repertoire holds about 510,000 distinct CDR3 sequences, with 14% as singletons. As concerns this clonotype: Its antigen is not known.

The receptor was isolated from a woman in her thirties or forties with Graves' hyperthyroidism. The rearrangement joins TRBV19 to TRBJ2-5; 7 bases are a match to TRBD2. The material sequenced was blood. The chain's CDR3 is CASIPGGGAETQYF. Written as DNA, the CDR3 is TGTGCCAGTATTCCCGGCGGGGGAGCAGAGACCCAGTACTTC.